The T cell receptor (beta chain) described here comes from a study of blood T cell repertoires in COVID-19. For the study at large: The study drew acute and convalescent COVID-19 samples from the United States, Italy and Spain. PBMCs, B-cell-depleted T cells, or T cells were the source of the cDNA or gDNA that made up the material.

CDR3 size: 14 residues. CDR1 and CDR2 from the germline V gene are SGHKS and YYEKEE (reference sequence). V lost 0 bases and J lost 4; bases outside the gene matches: 0. Original processing notes: Reference gene primer amplification yielded estimated nucleated cell counts. Profiled with immunoSEQ multiplex PCR; TCRdb holds only in-frame clones, not every one. The D gene and trimming were derived from the DNA, and the V and J assignments and clone size from that table. Of some 160,000 clones in the sample, about four fifths were seen once. The V and J genes are TRBV5-5 and TRBJ1-5, with 8 bases that match TRBD1. Sample: peripheral blood. The TCR comes from a woman over 75 with acute or convalescent COVID-19. The CDR3 region is CASSLGTGNQPQHF. The CDR3 DNA reads as TGTGCCAGCAGCTTGGGGACAGGGAATCAGCCCCAGCATTTT.